Described below is a single T cell receptor beta chain sequence and its context. This clone's antigen is unknown. No much larger clone exists at a distance of one base, and base qualities are not known. The data were obtained in a study of early T cells in non-severe SARS-CoV-2 infection (dated by TCRdb to 2020 to 2022). A note on the overall study: Bulk RNA from unsorted whole blood was used for TCR sequencing, so alpha and beta chains could not be paired. The research as a whole found: VDJdb matching was skewed toward anti-spike CD8 responses, so virus-specific expansions were likely underestimated and private and CD4 specificities were missed.

The study was a case-control design nested within a healthcare worker cohort in London, UK, with weekly nasopharyngeal swab PCR tests and blood sampling. Between 23 and 31 March 2020, the week of the UK lockdown, healthcare workers were enrolled and then followed up weekly for as long as 16 weeks. Unmatched junction bases come to 7, with V trimmed by 5 bases and J by 7 bases. The CDR3 runs 13 residues from the cysteine to the phenylalanine. The read is trimmed to its CDR3 DNA, 39 bases read in frame from base 1. The library was generated by 5' RACE. TCRdb names NextSeq 500 as the instrument used. Unique molecular identifiers were attached to individual cDNA molecules in the TCR library protocol so that sequencing error and PCR bias could be corrected. Both TCR alpha and beta chains were sequenced, and tight co-correlation was observed between alpha and beta sequence abundances in each sample. As for the original processing: V gene, J gene and CDR3 annotation of TCR sequences was performed with Decombinator V4. TCRs were defined as expanded if a significant change between any two time points was detected under a Poisson model with p below 0.0001. TCR abundances were normalised to the total number of TCRs sequenced in each sample and reported as counts per million. MAIT TCRs were defined by TRAV1-2 paired with TRAJ12, TRAJ20 or TRAJ33, and iNKT TCRs by TRAV10 paired with TRAJ18. VDJdb, accessed on 1 November 2021, was searched for TCRs annotated for CMV, EBV and SARS-CoV-2, and TCRs annotated for more than one antigen were excluded. TCRdb handled the public reads itself, with Q25 trimming in fastp and clone calling in MiXCR, and kept productive beta chains. Entries that share a CDR3 protein sequence are merged under the most common genes and DNA. The V and J calls reflect TCRdb's pipeline rather than the authors' work. The sample profile shows tens of thousands of distinct CDR3 sequences; 13% of them were found once. The ten biggest clones cover 6% of the sample.

The sequence came from an adult who was a healthcare worker with PCR-confirmed SARS-CoV-2 infection or an uninfected control (not recorded which). Recombination linked TRBV12-3 or TRBV12-4 to TRBJ1-2; 7 bases in between match TRBD1. Specimen: whole blood. The CDR3 loop reads CASSNDRAGGYTF. The base sequence is TGTGCCAGCAGTAACGACAGGGCTGGTGGCTACACCTTC.